A selection of T cell receptor beta chains follows, all from one sample in a study of blood T cell repertoires in COVID-19. Measured with immunoSEQ multiplex PCR; TCRdb has only the in-frame clones, and not every one. The sample has about 270,000 clones, roughly 85% seen once. The specimen was peripheral blood. The receptor source for this set is a woman aged 50 to 60 who had recovered from COVID-19. CDR3s include the opening cysteine and the closing phenylalanine or tryptophan. D genes are given only for firm matches. The size entry is marked missing in some rows and otherwise reads once, few, many or a size class.

d_call clone_size j_call v_call cdr3_aa cdr3_nt
TRBD2 NA TRBJ2-7 TRBV5-6 CASSLSTSGRRNEQYF TGTGCCAGCAGCTTGTCTACTAGCGGGAGACGGAACGAGCAGTACTTC
TRBD2 NA TRBJ2-5 TRBV19 CASHYSGGNQETQYF TGTGCCAGCCATTATAGCGGGGGTAACCAAGAGACCCAGTACTTC
NA NA TRBJ2-5 TRBV10-3 CAISDGRGYQETQYF TGTGCCATCAGTGATGGGAGGGGGTACCAAGAGACCCAGTACTTC
TRBD1 many TRBJ2-2 TRBV19 CASTWETGGYTGELFF TGTGCCAGTACCTGGGAGACAGGGGGCTACACCGGGGAGCTGTTTTTT
NA NA TRBJ1-4 TRBV2 CASSLRSQGLEKLFF TGTGCCAGCAGTCTACGTAGTCAGGGCCTCGAAAAACTGTTTTTT
TRBD1 NA TRBJ1-5 TRBV20-1 CSASTGTGLSNQPQHF TGCAGTGCTAGTACCGGGACAGGGTTAAGCAATCAGCCCCAGCATTTT
NA NA TRBJ2-2 TRBV7-9 CASSVNTGELFF TGTGCCAGCAGCGTAAACACCGGGGAGCTGTTTTTT
TRBD1 NA TRBJ1-2 TRBV4-1 CASSQGDSYGYTF TGCGCCAGCAGCCAAGGGGACAGCTATGGCTACACCTTC
NA NA TRBJ2-6 TRBV2 CAGRRGRTSGANVLTF TGTGCCGGGCGGCGGGGTCGAACCTCTGGGGCCAACGTCCTGACTTTC
NA NA TRBJ2-3 TRBV11-2 CASSLMGGTQRTDTQYF TGTGCCAGCAGCTTGATGGGCGGGACCCAACGCACAGATACGCAGTATTTT
NA NA TRBJ1-5 TRBV28 CASSQGPTTSYNQPQHF TGTGCCAGCAGCCAGGGGCCAACTACCTCTTACAATCAGCCCCAGCATTTT
TRBD2 NA TRBJ2-5 TRBV19 CASTFTAGVGETQYF TGTGCCAGTACCTTCACGGCGGGGGTGGGCGAGACCCAGTACTTC
TRBD2 once TRBJ2-1 TRBV6-2/TRBV6-3 CASSRTSGRAGYNEQFF TGTGCCAGCAGCCGGACTAGCGGGAGGGCAGGCTACAATGAGCAGTTCTTC
TRBD1 NA TRBJ1-5 TRBV30 CAWSGQGGQPQHF TGTGCCTGGAGTGGACAGGGAGGCCAGCCCCAGCATTTT
TRBD2 NA TRBJ2-5 TRBV11-2 CASSFRQGLAEETQYF TGTGCCAGCAGCTTCAGACAAGGACTAGCAGAAGAGACCCAGTACTTC
NA NA TRBJ1-6 TRBV6-5 CASSQTPNSPLHF TGTGCCAGCAGCCAGACACCCAATTCACCCCTCCACTTT
TRBD2 once TRBJ2-1 TRBV19 CASSIEAGATSSYNEQFF TGTGCCAGTAGTATAGAAGCGGGAGCAACTAGCTCCTACAATGAGCAGTTCTTC
NA NA TRBJ2-7 TRBV3-1/TRBV3-2 CASSQDPGRRYEQYF TGTGCCAGCAGCCAAGATCCAGGCCGACGCTACGAGCAGTACTTC